This section outlines one T cell receptor beta chain sequence together with its context. These data come from a study of technical replicates of blood from a few donors. The table came from immunoSEQ multiplex PCR; TCRdb's copy has only in-frame clones and leaves some out. The sample records 70,000 or so clones, around 92% being singletons. CDR1 is LGHNA and CDR2 is YSLEER in the germline V gene. This CDR3 has 16 residues. V was cut by 3 bases and J by 4 bases, with 18 bases left in between. The TCR was taken from a human donor in good health. This sequence joins TRBV4-3 and TRBJ1-2; tentative D call: TRBD1 (6 bases). Sequencing was done on a sample of T cells isolated from PBMCs. The CDR3 region has the DNA TGCGCCAGCAGCCACCGGACAGATCCCCTACTCTATGGCTACACCTTC. Protein sequence: CASSHRTDPLLYGYTF.